A single sample gave rise to the 16 T cell receptor beta chains below, sequenced in a study of blood T cell repertoires in COVID-19. Here immunoSEQ multiplex PCR was the method, and the copy in TCRdb shows in-frame clones only, minus some. The sample carries nearly 110,000 clones, around 88% recorded once. Sequenced: peripheral blood. The receptors here all came from a man aged 50 to 59 with active or convalescent COVID-19.

The chain couples TRBV18 to TRBJ1-5; 10 bases line up with TRBD1. The CDR3 has 16 residues. Germline lookup yields CDR1 KGHSH and CDR2 LQKENI. V shed 0 bases and J 1 base; nucleotides not matched to a gene: 0. The DNA of the CDR3 is TGTGCCAGCTCACCACCGGGACAGGGGAGCAATCAGCCCCAGCATTTT. Encoded protein: CASSPPGQGSNQPQHF.

V gene TRBV9 combines with J gene TRBJ2-5, with 9 bases lining up with TRBD2. V lost 5 bases and J lost 4; bases outside the gene matches: 15. Per the germline V gene, CDR1 is SGDLS and CDR2 is YYNGEE. This CDR3 region has 17 residues. CDR3 residues: CASSLSGGSGRVETQYF. CDR3 in DNA: TGTGCCAGCAGTCTCTCTGGCGGTAGCGGGAGAGTAGAGACCCAGTACTTC.

The gene calls are TRBV30 and TRBJ1-6; 8 bases fit TRBD1. Germline-derived CDR1 and CDR2 are GTSNPN and SVGIG (reference sequence). Germline trimming cut 4 bases from V and 5 bases from J; bases unmatched to any gene: 7. CDR3 size: 15 residues. The DNA of the CDR3 is TGTGCCTGGACGACAGGGGCGGGCGATAATTCACCCCTCCACTTT. Its protein product is CAWTTGAGDNSPLHF.

This clone has just a few counts. The rearrangement joins TRBV5-1 to TRBJ2-5, with 8 bases lining up with TRBD1. Unmatched junction bases numbered 11, after V lost 2 bases and J lost 5 bases. Germline CDR1 SGHRS, CDR2 YFSETQ. The CDR3 has 16 residues. This chain's CDR3 is CASSFSPQGVGETQYF. The CDR3 nucleotides read TGCGCCAGCAGCTTTAGCCCACAGGGGGTTGGGGAGACCCAGTACTTC.

This chain connects TRBV30 to TRBJ1-1; D is ambiguous. Per germline, CDR1 GTSNPN and CDR2 SVGIG (reference sequence). The germline V and J ends were trimmed by 0 bases and 1 base, with 9 bases remaining between them. The CDR3 is made up of 14 amino acids. The CDR3 region is CAWSVPRRNTEAFF. The CDR3 DNA follows: TGTGCCTGGAGTGTACCTCGGAGGAACACTGAAGCTTTCTTT.

The chain recombines TRBV21-1 with TRBJ2-1; the D call in the table, TRBD1, was not verified against the DNA. TRBV21-1 is a recognized pseudogene. The CDR3 covers 17 residues. CDR3 sequence (DNA): TGTGCCAGCAGGAAAAGGGGGCCGGGACATCAGTACAATGAGCAGTTCTTC. This codes for CASRKRGPGHQYNEQFF.

In DNA form, the CDR3 reads TGTGCCAGCCACACACCGGGACACGCTGCAACTAATGAAAAACTGTTTTTT. Protein: CASHTPGHAATNEKLFF. This sequence joins TRBV19 and TRBJ1-4, with a tentative D call TRBD1 (6 bases). Germline V gene lookup returns CDR1 LNHDA and CDR2 SQIVND (reference sequence). V lost 9 bases and J lost 0, with 20 bases in between. The CDR3 has 17 amino acids.

The chain uses TRBV3-1 (or the pseudogene TRBV3-2) and TRBJ2-7; tentative D call: TRBD1 (6 bases). The CDR3 is made up of 13 amino acids. With 1 base removed from V and 9 bases from J, the gap between germline ends came to 13 bases. Germline assignment: CDR1 LGHDT and CDR2 YNNKEL (reference sequence). The CDR3 DNA sequence: TGTGCCAGCAGCCAAGGAAGGGGGATTGGGCAGTACTTC. It codes for CASSQGRGIGQYF.

The chain uses TRBV30 and TRBJ2-7; the match to TRBD1 covers 7 bases. This CDR3 contains 15 residues. Germline V gene sequence: CDR1 GTSNPN, CDR2 SVGIG (reference sequence). Germline trimming cut 1 base from V and 4 bases from J; bases unmatched to any gene: 10. CDR3 residues: CAWSGDRTPSYEQYF. The CDR3 DNA sequence: TGTGCCTGGAGTGGGGACAGAACTCCTTCTTACGAGCAGTACTTC.

J is TRBJ2-7 and V is TRBV7-8; weak D call: TRBD1 (6 bases). This CDR3 is built from 15 residues. The germline V gene encodes CDR1 SGHVS and CDR2 FQNEAQ. V gave up 1 base and J gave up 5 bases, with 15 bases separating them. CDR3 residues: CASSLESRGWNEQYF. CDR3 nucleotides: TGTGCCAGCAGCTTAGAGAGCAGGGGATGGAACGAGCAGTACTTC.

This chain connects TRBV7-8 to TRBJ2-2; 12 nucleotides agree with TRBD2. The V gene end was trimmed by 3 bases and the J gene end by 4 bases; junction bases not matched to a gene: 3. Germline CDR1 and CDR2: SGHVS and FQNEAQ. The CDR3 is 16 amino acids. The CDR3 loop reads CASSFGLAGITGELFF. CDR3 nucleotide sequence: TGTGCCAGCAGCTTTGGACTAGCGGGAATCACCGGGGAGCTGTTTTTT.

The chain employs TRBV28 and TRBJ1-2; 8 bases are a match to TRBD1. After removal of 3 bases from V and 4 bases from J, the junction contained 10 bases not matched to a gene. The CDR3 length is 16 residues. Germline V CDR1 and CDR2: MDHEN, SYDVKM. This CDR3 reads CASSFIPDRDVYGYTF. In DNA, the CDR3 is TGTGCCAGCAGTTTTATCCCGGACAGGGACGTCTATGGCTACACCTTC.

This chain uses TRBV5-6 with TRBJ1-4, with D possibly matching TRBD1 (5 bases). In germline, CDR1 is SGHDT, CDR2 YYEEEE. CDR3 size: 14 residues. Trimming stripped 1 base from V and 6 bases from J, with 10 bases between. CDR3 DNA: TGTGCCAGCAGCTTGCCAGGGAGGCATGAAAAACTGTTTTTT. Translating it yields CASSLPGRHEKLFF.

The table lists this clone with a count of one. This rearrangement joins TRBV19 to TRBJ1-5; unclear D gene. V was trimmed by 4 bases and J by 0 bases, leaving 10 bases between them. The CDR3 has 15 amino acids. Germline V CDR1 and CDR2: LNHDA, SQIVND (reference sequence). Written as DNA, the CDR3 is TGTGCCAGTAGTAAGTCGGCGGTTAGCAATCAGCCCCAGCATTTT. This sequence encodes CASSKSAVSNQPQHF.

The J gene is TRBJ1-1, the V gene TRBV6-5; TRBD1 is a possible D gene (5 bases). In germline, CDR1 is MNHEY, CDR2 SVGAGI. CDR3 size: 14 residues. Trimming shortened V by 6 bases and J by 2 bases, and 13 bases separated the two germline ends. The chain's CDR3 is CASSLLGGNTEAFF. The CDR3 DNA sequence: TGTGCCAGCAGCCTACTGGGGGGTAACACTGAAGCTTTCTTT.

This clone is a singleton in its sample. CDR3 amino acids: CASSDSQGTGGPYTF. The CDR3 bases are TGTGCCAGCAGTGATTCACAGGGGACAGGGGGTCCCTACACCTTC. The rearrangement uses TRBV25-1 and TRBJ1-2; 11 bases agree with TRBD1. This CDR3 has 15 residues. V was pared by 3 bases and J by 10 bases, with 10 bases of the junction left unmatched. The germline V gene encodes CDR1 MGHDK and CDR2 SYGVNS.